This T cell receptor (beta chain) stems from a study of T cell responses to AZD1222 COVID-19 vaccine. Generated by immunoSEQ multiplex PCR, the TCRdb table keeps only in-frame clones and is missing some. The sample contains 90,000 to 120,000 clones, around nine tenths of which appear only once. This CDR3 spans 12 amino acids. The germline CDR1 and CDR2 sequences are SGHAT and FQNNGV. V dropped 3 bases and J dropped 7 bases, with 9 bases sitting between them. The sequence was collected from an adult in good health. This sequence joins TRBV11-2 and TRBJ1-1; D remains ambiguous. The starting material was peripheral blood, obtained on day 0 of AZD1222 vaccination. CDR3 region: CASSLGSFEAFF. Here the CDR3 DNA reads TGTGCCAGCAGCTTGGGGTCATTTGAAGCTTTCTTT.